This T cell receptor (beta chain) was sequenced in a study of cytomegalovirus exposure and HLA in healthy donors. The sample holds a few counts of this clone. The CDR3 is 14 residues long. V was pared by 5 bases and J by 7 bases, with 10 bases of the junction left unmatched. Germline lookup yields CDR1 SGHRS and CDR2 YFSETQ. TCRdb keeps only in-frame clones here, not all; method: immunoSEQ multiplex PCR. The table records 60,000 to 85,000 clones, roughly 95% of them present only once. This receptor was identified in a woman aged 18-29 years in good health and CMV-seropositive. This rearrangement joins TRBV5-1 to TRBJ2-7; 9 bases line up with TRBD1. The material sequenced was PBMCs. The CDR3 DNA reads as TGCGCCAGCAGAGGGGACAGGGTGGGTGGTGAGCAGTACTTC. Encoded protein: CASRGDRVGGEQYF.